This record covers a single TCR beta chain. There are a few counts of this clonotype. It lacks a known antigen. No base quality information exists; no much larger clone differs at one position. This entry belongs to a study of identical twins (dated by TCRdb to 2015 to 2016). For the study in its entirety: TCR alpha and beta repertoires from monozygotic twins, unrelated adults of various ages and cord blood were deep-sequenced to test whether fetal clonotypes persist. Replicate twin experiments were performed at different times using different library preparation protocols to rule out contamination.

Reading from cysteine to phenylalanine, the CDR3 counts 16 amino acids. CDR3 DNA is the only sequence kept; it has 48 bases, read in frame from the first base. Between the V and J ends, shortened by 3 bases and 5 bases respectively, the junction contains 19 bases. Via the germline V gene, CDR1 is ENHRY and CDR2 SYGVKD. Library construction relied on 5' RACE. Sequencing was carried out with an Illumina HiSeq 2000. Template switching added a universal primer binding site, and the final cDNA carried a unique molecular identifier that allowed TCR cDNA molecules to be counted accurately. First-strand cDNA for TCR alpha and beta chains was synthesized from specific primers in the conserved constant-segment region. To control for contamination, every cDNA library carried two barcodes: a SMART-Mk sample barcode plus Illumina barcodes. TruSeq adapter sequences, together with Illumina sample barcodes, were added in two successive PCR steps. The Illumina HiSeq platform was used with custom primers to sequence TCR alpha and beta cDNA libraries. On the authors' methods: MiGEC was used to process raw reads and extract unique molecular identifiers, and MiXCR was used to find CDR3 positions. For each individual, recombination models were inferred using an EM algorithm with the repgenHMM and IGoR tools. The analysis of shared clonotypes was done with the tcR package in R, with sharing normalized by the product of cloneset sizes. To study raw recombination without the effects of thymic and clonal selection, out-of-frame nonproductive sequences were analyzed. Using fastp trimming at Q25 and MiXCR clonotype assembly, TCRdb reanalyzed the public sequencing data and kept in-frame beta chains. Identical CDR3 proteins give one entry, which carries the most common genes and DNA. TCRdb, not the authors, supplied the V and J calls. The sample table contains about 530,000 distinct CDR3 sequences; only one count was recorded for 13% to 15% of them. The ten largest clones represent 0.44% of the sample.

Overall study outcomes, separate from this receptor: Because the same donors could not be followed over many years, conclusions were based on cross-sectional statistical analysis. Invariant T cells such as MAIT and iNKT could partly confound zero-insertion analyses, although diverse VJ usage argued against such confounding for most clonotypes. Fewer insertions were carried by abundant cord blood beta clonotypes; a weaker similar trend was observed in young adult naive repertoires, while no such trend was observed in memory repertoires. A weaker excess of twin sharing was found in beta out-of-frame sequences because the signal-to-noise ratio was lowered by fewer shared sequences. Out-of-frame TCR alpha sequences shared between twins showed an excess of low generation-probability sequences compared with coincidental sharing between unrelated individuals. Recombination models systematically underestimated out-of-frame TCR alpha sharing in monozygotic twins but agreed with sharing between unrelated individuals.

Only healthy Caucasian donors were included. The twin cohort comprised three pairs of female monozygotic twins, all aged about 18 to 29 years. Positive isolation kits from Invitrogen were used to isolate the CD4+ and CD8+ T cell populations. The same data also went into a second study, on yellow fever vaccine responses in identical twins. Per the second study: According to the authors, the vaccine-induced T cell response in identical twins seemed to be partly convergent and partly specific to each individual. In identical twins, the study followed T cell clones that responded to the vaccine with precision.

The sequence derives from a woman younger than 30 in good health. The chain is made from TRBV10-3 and TRBJ2-5; tentative D gene TRBD2, with 6 bases matching. Sequencing input: CD4+ T cells sorted from blood. CDR3 protein: CAISDPGLSGIETQYF. The bases are TGTGCCATCAGTGACCCGGGACTCTCTGGGATCGAGACCCAGTACTTC.